This T cell receptor (beta chain) came from a study of T cell repertoires in cytomegalovirus infection. There are a few counts of this clonotype. What it binds is not known. TCRdb re-called the reads through MiXCR, storing one row per CDR3 protein. In the table there are about 180,000 distinct CDR3 sequences, less than 25% of which are singletons. Broader study findings: Cumulative public TCR beta family frequency identified carriers of CMV plus the relevant HLA.

CDR3 length equals 15 residues. CDR1 and CDR2 from the germline V gene are ENHRY and SYGVKD. V shed 4 bases, J shed 0 bases, and the junction held 4 bases outside the gene matches. The J gene is TRBJ1-1, the V gene TRBV10-3, with 8 bases fitting TRBD1. The sample in question was CD8+ T cells from cultured PBMCs, obtained from culture after CMV antigen stimulation. The clonotype was recovered from a human donor in good health (CMV status not recorded). Some clones in this sample may be carry-over from other donors' samples. In DNA, the CDR3 is TGTGCCATCAGTGCCTGGACAGGGTTGAACACTGAAGCTTTCTTT. Its protein is CAISAWTGLNTEAFF.